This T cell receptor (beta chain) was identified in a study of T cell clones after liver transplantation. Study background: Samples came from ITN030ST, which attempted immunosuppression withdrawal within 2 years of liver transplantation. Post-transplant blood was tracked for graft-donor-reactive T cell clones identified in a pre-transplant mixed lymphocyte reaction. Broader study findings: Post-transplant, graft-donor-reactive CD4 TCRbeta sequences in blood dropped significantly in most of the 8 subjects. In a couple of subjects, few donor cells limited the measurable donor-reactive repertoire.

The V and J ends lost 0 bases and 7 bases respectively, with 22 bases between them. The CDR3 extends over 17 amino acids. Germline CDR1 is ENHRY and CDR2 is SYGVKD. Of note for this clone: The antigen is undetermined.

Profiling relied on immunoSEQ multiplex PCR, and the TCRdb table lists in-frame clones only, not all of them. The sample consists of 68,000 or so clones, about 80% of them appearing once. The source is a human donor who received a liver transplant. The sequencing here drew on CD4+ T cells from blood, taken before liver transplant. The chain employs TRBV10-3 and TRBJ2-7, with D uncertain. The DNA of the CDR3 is TGTGCCATCAGTGAGTCCTCCCCCGCAGCTCCGGTGGGGGAGCAGTACTTC. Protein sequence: CAISESSPAAPVGEQYF.